The entry that follows covers one TCR beta chain sequence. Germline is not matched at one junction end, which may reflect a read error. The CDR3 length is 13 residues. Germline V gives CDR1 MRHNA, CDR2 SNTAGT. Newly diagnosed patients aged 18 to 65 had hyperthyroidism of under 2 months' duration. The investigators amplified TCR beta CDR3 regions from RNA transcripts. TCR CDR3 regions were first amplified by RT-PCR with HTBI primers. In TCRdb, the multiplex PCR reads were re-called with MiXCR into one record per CDR3 protein. The table lists 600,000 or so distinct CDR3 sequences, 15% to 20% of them singletons. This record belongs to a study of T cells in Graves' hyperthyroidism and ophthalmopathy.

The sequenced sample was blood. The J gene is TRBJ1-5, the V gene TRBV6-4; D not resolved. The receptor comes from a woman in her twenties or thirties with Graves' hyperthyroidism. The CDR3 nucleotides are TGTGCCAGCAGTTACTCGACGGGATGGCCCCAGCATTTT. The encoded protein is CASSYSTGWPQHF.